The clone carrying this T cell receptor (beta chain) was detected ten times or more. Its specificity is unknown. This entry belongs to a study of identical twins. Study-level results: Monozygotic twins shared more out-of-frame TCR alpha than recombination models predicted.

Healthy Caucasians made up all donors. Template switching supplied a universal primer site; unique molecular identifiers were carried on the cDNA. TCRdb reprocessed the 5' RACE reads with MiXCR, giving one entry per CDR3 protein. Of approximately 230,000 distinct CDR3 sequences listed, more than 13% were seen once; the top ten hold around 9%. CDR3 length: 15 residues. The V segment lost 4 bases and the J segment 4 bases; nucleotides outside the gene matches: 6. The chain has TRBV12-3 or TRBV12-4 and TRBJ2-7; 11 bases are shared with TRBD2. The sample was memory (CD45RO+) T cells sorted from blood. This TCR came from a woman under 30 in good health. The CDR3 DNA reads TGTGCCAGCAGTTATCGGACTAGCGGGTCTTACGAGCAGTACTTC. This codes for CASSYRTSGSYEQYF.